The 28 T cell receptor beta chains listed next were all sequenced from one sample in a study of blood T cells in healthy people across ages. It was with a sample-barcoded 5' primer and a J-beta primer mix that a second PCR of about 7 to 12 cycles was run. TCRdb used MiXCR to reprocess the 5' RACE reads, holding one entry per CDR3 protein. The table includes hundreds of thousands of distinct CDR3 sequences, roughly 64% detected once. The sequenced sample was blood. The receptors come from a young man in good health.

The chain links TRBV25-1 to TRBJ2-5, with D possibly matching TRBD2 (6 bases). The V gene's germline CDR1 is MGHDK and CDR2 SYGVNS. Trimming stripped 3 bases from V and 14 bases from J, with 31 bases between. The length of the CDR3 is 17 residues. The CDR3 spells CASSDPGRRDSKETLYF. The CDR3 DNA is TGTGCCAGCAGTGACCCCGGACGGAGGGATTCGAAAGAGACCCTATACTTC.

This rearrangement joins TRBV12-3 or TRBV12-4 to TRBJ1-2, with D perhaps matching TRBD1 (6 bases). Trimming took 4 bases from V and 4 from J, leaving 16 bases between them. The CDR3 covers 15 residues. Here the CDR3 DNA reads TGTGCCAGCAGTTATACGGGGGCGAGAGGCTATGGCTACACCTTC. Translating it yields CASSYTGARGYGYTF.

V and J are TRBV29-1 and TRBJ1-2; no clear D. The CDR3 length is 11 residues. Germline V CDR1 and CDR2: SQVTM, ANQGSEA. V was pared by 4 bases and J by 7 bases, with 10 bases between. As DNA, the CDR3 is TGCAGCGTTGTTGGTTTTGGTGGCTACACCTTC. It codes for CSVVGFGGYTF.

The chain carries TRBV28 and TRBJ2-1; 11 bases are shared with TRBD1. Per germline, CDR1 MDHEN and CDR2 SYDVKM. The CDR3 extends over 14 amino acids. V lost 6 bases, J lost 9 bases, and 7 bases stayed unmatched. The CDR3 region is CASSPRDRGVEQFF. The CDR3 DNA reads as TGTGCCAGCAGCCCCCGGGACAGGGGGGTTGAGCAGTTCTTC.

The chain uses TRBV11-2 and TRBJ2-7; D is unresolved. Germline values: CDR1 SGHAT, CDR2 FQNNGV. The CDR3 covers 13 residues. Trimming removed 2 bases from V and 2 bases from J, with 7 bases in between. CDR3 in DNA: TGTGCCAGCAGCTTAAGCGCTCCCTACGAGCAGTACTTC. The encoded protein is CASSLSAPYEQYF. The whole variable domain, filled in from reference TRBV11-2 and TRBJ2-7, reads EAGVAQSPRYKIIEKRQSVAFWCNPISGHATLYWYQQILGQGPKLLIQFQNNGVVDDSQLPKDRFSAERLKGVDSTLKIQPAKLEDSAVYLCASSLSAPYEQYFGPGTRLTVT.

The chain couples TRBV5-4 to TRBJ1-2, with TRBD1 identical over 7 bases. From germline, CDR1 is SGHNT and CDR2 YYREEE (reference sequence). CDR3 length: 15 amino acids. V shed 0 bases, J shed 9 bases, and the junction held 11 bases outside the gene matches. CDR3 nucleotides: TGTGCCAGCAGCTTGGATAGTGGAGCAGGGGGAAGCTACACCTTC. This codes for CASSLDSGAGGSYTF.

This chain joins TRBV7-9 and TRBJ2-4; 8 nucleotides match TRBD1. This CDR3 is 15 amino acids long. The germline gives CDR1 SEHNR, CDR2 FQNEAQ (reference sequence). V was pared by 5 bases and J by 8 bases, with 11 bases of the junction left unmatched. The CDR3 region has the DNA TGTGCCAGCAGCCTGGAACAGGGGGTCAGGGACATTCAGTACTTC. Translation gives CASSLEQGVRDIQYF.

This clonotype appeared many times. The chain is built from TRBV4-3 and TRBJ2-5; the D gene could be TRBD1 or TRBD2 (5 bases each). The length of the CDR3 is 16 residues. V lost 0 bases to trimming and J lost 5 bases, with 16 bases between them. Germline CDR1 reads LGHNA; CDR2 reads YSLEER. The CDR3 loop reads CASSQDSYQGVETQYF. The CDR3 DNA is TGCGCCAGCAGCCAAGATTCCTACCAGGGAGTGGAGACCCAGTACTTC.

This clonotype has just a few counts. The genes are TRBV20-1 and TRBJ1-1; TRBD1 is a possible D gene (5 bases). Germline values: CDR1 DFQATT, CDR2 SNEGSKA (reference sequence). The CDR3 consists of 12 residues. The ends were cut back, 6 bases at V and 4 bases at J, with 12 bases in the middle. The CDR3 region has the DNA TGCAGTGCAATCCGGGACCGCACTGAAGCTTTCTTT. Translation: CSAIRDRTEAFF.

The chain recombines TRBV29-1 with TRBJ2-1, with D unclear. Germline V gives CDR1 SQVTM, CDR2 ANQGSEA. The CDR3 loop spans 13 amino acids. Trimming removed 7 bases from V and 9 bases from J, with 19 bases in between. CDR3 in amino acids: CSAPVGSVFEQFF. The CDR3 DNA sequence: TGCAGCGCCCCGGTGGGGTCCGTTTTTGAGCAGTTCTTC.

This chain links TRBV2 with TRBJ1-1; TRBD1 matches at 9 bases. The germline V gene encodes CDR1 SNHLY and CDR2 FYNNEI. V dropped 7 bases and J dropped 1; count of bases not matched to a gene: 4. The length of the CDR3 is 14 residues. This chain's CDR3 is CASNQDRGNTEAFF. For the CDR3, the DNA is TGTGCCAGCAACCAGGACAGGGGGAACACTGAAGCTTTCTTT. The full variable domain, in which reference TRBV2 and TRBJ1-1 provide the parts outside the CDR3, is EPEVTQTPSHQVTQMGQEVILRCVPISNHLYFYWYRQILGQKVEFLVSFYNNEISEKSEIFDDQFSVERPDGSNFTLKIRSTKLEDSAMYFCASNQDRGNTEAFFGQGTRLTVV.

This clonotype turned up a few times. The chain carries TRBV6-6 and TRBJ2-2; TRBD1 might be the D (5 bases). Germline CDR1 is MNHNY and CDR2 is SVGAGI (reference sequence). The CDR3 is made up of 15 amino acids. Trimming shortened V by 4 bases and J by 6 bases, and 15 bases separated the two germline ends. The CDR3 bases are TGTGCCAGCAGTTCCCCAGGGTTGACGTCCGGGGAGCTGTTTTTT. It yields the protein CASSSPGLTSGELFF.

The CDR3 DNA reads as TGTGCCAGCAGCCAAGAGGCCAGGGCGCCCTACGAGCAGTACTTC. It codes for CASSQEARAPYEQYF. The J gene is TRBJ2-7, the V gene TRBV14; D is perhaps TRBD1 (5 bases). The CDR3 is 15 amino acids. Trimming took off 0 bases at V and 2 bases at J, with 11 bases between the two ends. CDR1 and CDR2 (germline): SGHDN, FVKESK.

V and J are TRBV13 and TRBJ2-4; 9 nucleotides line up with TRBD1. The V gene end was trimmed by 3 bases and the J gene end by 13 bases; junction bases not matched to a gene: 10. This CDR3 contains 14 residues. Germline V gene data show CDR1 as PRHDT and CDR2 as FYEKMQ (reference sequence). CDR3 amino acids: CASSFSSYRGRQYF. CDR3 coding DNA: TGTGCCAGCAGCTTCTCCTCTTACAGGGGGCGACAGTACTTC. The complete variable domain, with remaining parts taken from reference TRBV13 and TRBJ2-4, reads AAGVIQSPRHLIKEKRETATLKCYPIPRHDTVYWYQQGPGQDPQFLISFYEKMQSDKGSIPDRFSAQQFSDYHSELNMSSLELGDSALYFCASSFSSYRGRQYFGAGTRLSVL.

J is TRBJ2-5 and V is TRBV7-2; 8 bases are a match to TRBD2. This CDR3 comprises 17 residues. With V trimmed by 1 base and J by 2 bases, 9 bases remained unmatched. Germline CDR1 and CDR2: SGHTA and FQGNSA. The CDR3, as DNA: TGTGCCAGCAGCTTAGTGTCTAGGGCTAGCGGGCAAGAGACCCAGTACTTC. This gives the protein CASSLVSRASGQETQYF.

This chain joins TRBV4-3 and TRBJ2-5; TRBD2 is a possible D gene (6 bases). Trimming cost V 4 bases and J 5 bases, with 17 bases left between them. The CDR3 is 15 residues long. Germline loops: CDR1 LGHNA, CDR2 YSLEER. CDR3: CASSREAGRVETQYF. Written as DNA, the CDR3 is TGCGCCAGCAGCCGGGAGGCGGGACGGGTGGAGACCCAGTACTTC.

The V call is TRBV20-1, the J call TRBJ2-7; TRBD2 might be the D (6 bases). The V end was cut by 3 bases, the J end by 0 bases, with 12 bases between. Germline-derived CDR1 and CDR2 are DFQATT and SNEGSKA (reference sequence). CDR3 length: 14 amino acids. The CDR3 nucleotides are TGCAGTGCTAGTGGGACTTGGAGCTCCTACGAGCAGTACTTC. Translated: CSASGTWSSYEQYF.

This chain connects TRBV21-1 to TRBJ2-4; the table calls TRBD2, which could not be checked here. TRBV21-1 corresponds to a pseudogene. The CDR3 runs 11 residues. The DNA of the CDR3 is TGTGCCAGCACGGGGACGGCGGAGCAGTACTTC. This codes for CASTGTAEQYF.

This chain joins TRBV12-3 or TRBV12-4 and TRBJ1-6; no clear D. Deletions cut 4 bases from V and 8 bases from J, with 9 bases between. This CDR3 contains 13 residues. In DNA, the CDR3 is TGTGCCAGCAGTTGGAGTGGGGATTCACCCCTCCACTTT. Its translation is CASSWSGDSPLHF.

This clonotype was counted a few times. The rearrangement links TRBV20-1 to TRBJ2-1; 13 positions match TRBD2. Germline V lookup: CDR1 DFQATT, CDR2 SNEGSKA (reference sequence). CDR3 length equals 15 residues. V lost 6 bases, J lost 9 bases, and 11 bases stayed unmatched. This CDR3 reads CSAFTTSGGAGEQFF. The CDR3, as DNA: TGCAGTGCATTTACAACTAGCGGGGGGGCCGGTGAGCAGTTCTTC.

This clonotype was seen a handful of times. The chain couples TRBV7-2 to TRBJ2-1; a possible D gene is TRBD1 (6 bases). V dropped 5 bases and J dropped 5 bases, with 10 bases sitting between them. The germline V gene encodes CDR1 SGHTA and CDR2 FQGNSA. The CDR3 spans 13 residues. CDR3 residues: CASSPYRDNEQFF. CDR3 in DNA: TGTGCCAGCAGCCCCTACAGGGACAATGAGCAGTTCTTC.

This clonotype was counted between two and nine times. The V gene is TRBV7-2, the J gene TRBJ2-7, with TRBD2 as a possible D gene (5 bases). This CDR3 has 17 amino acids. The V end was cut by 0 bases, the J end by 7 bases, with 22 bases between. Per germline, CDR1 SGHTA and CDR2 FQGNSA. The CDR3 DNA is TGTGCCAGCAGCTTAGCCTCCCGAGGAGGCCCCTTAGGGGAGCAGTACTTC. It translates to CASSLASRGGPLGEQYF.

In its sample, this clonotype was seen many times. This chain joins TRBV24-1 and TRBJ1-2; TRBD1 matches 7 bases. The V segment lost 2 bases and the J segment 8 bases; nucleotides outside the gene matches: 7. Germline V gives CDR1 KGHDR, CDR2 SFDVKD. The CDR3 contains 14 residues. The CDR3 here is CATSDSDRWGGYTF. As DNA, the CDR3 is TGTGCCACCAGTGATTCGGACAGGTGGGGCGGCTACACCTTC.

This clonotype was seen only once. The V gene is TRBV15, the J gene TRBJ2-7; D might be TRBD2 (6 bases). Germline V gives CDR1 LNHNV, CDR2 YYDKDF (reference sequence). The CDR3 extends over 17 amino acids. Trimming took off 3 bases at V and 4 bases at J, with 22 bases between the two ends. For the CDR3, the DNA is TGTGCCACCAGCAGTGATTGGGTCAACATCGGGGGATACGAGCAGTACTTC. This translates into CATSSDWVNIGGYEQYF.

This clonotype was detected a few times. The gene calls are TRBV29-1 and TRBJ1-2; no reliable D call. V lost 3 bases, J lost 8 bases, and 10 bases lay in between. Germline CDR1 SQVTM, CDR2 ANQGSEA. The CDR3 covers 11 residues. CDR3 sequence reads: CSVEEPLGYTF. The CDR3 DNA reads as TGCAGCGTTGAGGAGCCCCTGGGCTACACCTTC.

The rearrangement links TRBV9 to TRBJ2-5, with no clear D. V was shortened by 3 bases and J by 4 bases, with 13 bases between the two germline ends. The CDR3 runs 14 residues. The V gene's germline CDR1 is SGDLS and CDR2 YYNGEE. Here the CDR3 reads CASSGAPPAETQYF. The CDR3 DNA is TGTGCCAGCAGCGGGGCCCCACCTGCAGAGACCCAGTACTTC.

CDR3 bases: TGTGCCAGCAGAGATGAACTAGCGGGAGCCTACAATGAGCAGTACTTC. Amino acids: CASRDELAGAYNEQYF. This chain links TRBV5-4 with TRBJ2-1, with 11 bases lining up with TRBD2. The J call may be faulty, since TRBJ2-7 better matches the DNA end. The germline CDR1 and CDR2 sequences are SGHNT and YYREEE (reference sequence). This CDR3 has 16 residues.

With respect to this clonotype: Possible read error: a much larger clone is one base away. This sequence joins TRBV20-1 and TRBJ2-1; perhaps TRBD1 as D (7 bases). The CDR3 totals 17 residues. V was cut by 5 bases and J by 8 bases, with 28 bases left in between. Germline lookup yields CDR1 DFQATT and CDR2 SNEGSKA (reference sequence). CDR3 DNA: TGCAGTGCTCGCCGGAACAGGGGAGGAGGGGCGTTGGATGAGCAGTTCTTC. Its translation: CSARRNRGGGALDEQFF.